The 24 T cell receptor beta chains below all came from one sample that was sequenced in a study of T cells in tuberculosis. The assay was immunoSEQ multiplex PCR, and TCRdb's table has in-frame clones only and misses some. The sample contains 54,000 or so clones, 81% of which appear only once. Cells were sorted from thawed PBMC rested overnight and stained with GMM-loaded CD1B tetramer, viability dye and anti-CD3. CD1B tetramers were loaded with Rhodococcus equi-derived C32 glucose monomycolate. Sample: CD1b-GMM tetramer-negative cells sorted from PBMCs. These receptors were taken from an adult woman with latent tuberculosis.

The rearrangement uses TRBV4-3 and TRBJ2-2; the D gene is possibly TRBD1 (5 bases). Germline V lookup: CDR1 LGHNA, CDR2 YSLEER. The CDR3 spans 16 residues. Trimming pared 0 bases from V and 6 bases from J, leaving 14 bases between. This CDR3 reads CASSQEFRVYPGELFF. CDR3 DNA sequence: TGCGCCAGCAGCCAAGAGTTCAGGGTTTACCCCGGGGAGCTGTTTTTT.

This rearrangement joins TRBV5-6 to TRBJ2-1; 9 bases fit TRBD1. The CDR3 is made up of 16 amino acids. The trim removed 5 bases at V and 5 bases at J, leaving 11 bases unmatched. Germline V gene data show CDR1 as SGHDT and CDR2 as YYEEEE. The CDR3 region is CASSGRVGTGHNEQFF. Written as DNA, the CDR3 is TGTGCCAGCAGTGGGAGGGTCGGGACAGGGCACAATGAGCAGTTCTTC. Based on the CDR3 plus reference TRBV5-6 and TRBJ2-1, the full variable domain is DAGVTQSPTHLIKTRGQQVTLRCSPKSGHDTVSWYQQALGQGPQFIFQYYEEEERQRGNFPDRFSGHQFPNYSSELNVNALLLGDSALYLCASSGRVGTGHNEQFFGPGTRLTVL.

This clone was seen only once. CDR3: CASSPQGADYGYTF. The CDR3, as DNA: TGTGCCAGCTCCCCCCAGGGGGCAGACTATGGCTACACCTTC. The rearrangement links TRBV18 to TRBJ1-2; 8 bases fit TRBD1. Per the germline V gene, CDR1 is KGHSH and CDR2 is LQKENI. J was trimmed by 3 bases and V by 6 bases; bases with no gene match: 6. The CDR3 is 14 residues long.

The chain has TRBV5-6 and TRBJ2-6, with no clear D. Germline V gene sequence: CDR1 SGHDT, CDR2 YYEEEE. There are 15 residues in the CDR3. The V and J ends lost 3 bases and 4 bases respectively, with 11 bases between them. CDR3 in amino acids: CASSYSNPGANVLTF. CDR3 nucleotides: TGTGCCAGCAGCTATAGTAATCCCGGGGCCAACGTCCTGACTTTC.

The chain links TRBV30 to TRBJ2-5, with 7 bases that match TRBD1. The germline V gene encodes CDR1 GTSNPN and CDR2 SVGIG (reference sequence). CDR3 length: 13 amino acids. V lost 4 bases to trimming and J lost 2 bases; unmatched junction nucleotides: 4. CDR3 DNA: TGTGCCTGGAACAGGGGCCTTCAAGAGACCCAGTACTTC. Translating it yields CAWNRGLQETQYF.

The chain links TRBV7-9 to TRBJ2-1, with D maybe TRBD2 (5 bases). This CDR3 spans 13 amino acids. Germline V CDR1 and CDR2: SEHNR, FQNEAQ (reference sequence). Trimming removed 3 bases from V and 8 bases from J, with 11 bases in between. The DNA for the CDR3 is TGTGCCAGCAGCTTCGAGGGCGGTGATGAGCAGTTCTTC. It specifies CASSFEGGDEQFF.

The CDR3 bases are TGTGCCACTGGACTAGCGGGGGGTAGCTCCTACAATGAGCAGTTCTTC. It specifies CATGLAGGSSYNEQFF. V and J are TRBV10-3 and TRBJ2-1; TRBD2 agrees at 14 bases. This CDR3 is built from 16 residues. V shed 10 bases and J 0 bases; nucleotides not matched to a gene: 5. Germline loops: CDR1 ENHRY, CDR2 SYGVKD.

The V and J genes are TRBV5-1 and TRBJ2-7; tentative D call: TRBD2 (5 bases). V lost 5 bases to trimming and J lost 11 bases, with 17 bases between them. This CDR3 contains 12 residues. Germline V gives CDR1 SGHRS, CDR2 YFSETQ. This CDR3 reads CASRSANGEKYF. CDR3 DNA: TGCGCCAGCAGATCGGCAAACGGGGAGAAGTACTTC.

Comments on this clone: The DNA is omitted, as the CDR3 cannot be located on it reliably, and the CDR3 follows TCRdb's listing. The rearrangement joins TRBV19 to TRBJ1-2; the D call TRBD1 from the table was never checked on the DNA. The germline V gene has CDR1 LNHDA and CDR2 SQIVND (reference sequence). The CDR3 is 14 amino acids in total, end residues counted. The CDR3 region is CASTSDREGYGYTF.

A single count supports this clone. The CDR3 sequence is CASRLIAGAYEQYF. The CDR3 region has the DNA TGTGCCAGCAGGCTAATAGCGGGGGCCTACGAGCAGTACTTC. The chain couples TRBV7-2 to TRBJ2-5; 9 bases are a match to TRBD2. The DNA end is a closer match to TRBJ2-7, so the J assignment may be wrong. The germline V gene encodes CDR1 SGHTA and CDR2 FQGNSA. There are 14 residues in the CDR3.

This clone turned up a few times. This chain uses TRBV28 with TRBJ2-7; D is possibly TRBD2 (6 bases). Germline loops: CDR1 MDHEN, CDR2 SYDVKM. The V end lost 8 bases, the J end lost 7 bases, and 12 bases lay between the germline ends. The CDR3 has 11 amino acids. CDR3 nucleotides: TGTGCCAGCGGGGGGAGAGGGGAGCAGTACTTC. Encoded protein: CASGGRGEQYF.

The chain joins TRBV7-8 to TRBJ2-7; TRBD1 is a possible D gene (5 bases). CDR1 and CDR2 from the germline V gene are SGHVS and FQNEAQ. The CDR3 sequence is 14 residues long. Trimming cost V 1 base and J 2 bases, with 9 bases left between them. In nucleotides, the CDR3 is TGTGCCAGCAGCTTAGACGACAGAACCTACGAGCAGTACTTC. Translated: CASSLDDRTYEQYF.

V is TRBV7-2 and J is TRBJ2-3; 7 nucleotides match TRBD2. The CDR3 has 15 residues. The ends lost 1 base at V and 13 bases at J; junction bases unmatched: 14. CDR1 is SGHTA, CDR2 FQGNSA, per germline. The CDR3 loop reads CASSLDPNPLREEYF. CDR3 coding DNA: TGTGCCAGCAGCTTAGATCCAAACCCCCTTCGGGAGGAGTATTTT.

The rearrangement joins TRBV4-2 to TRBJ2-7, with unresolved D. V shed 0 bases and J shed 4 bases, with 13 bases lying between them. Germline-derived CDR1 and CDR2 are LGHNA and YNFKEQ. CDR3 length: 15 amino acids. CDR3 amino acids: CASSQDQARIYEQYF. For the CDR3, the DNA is TGTGCCAGCAGCCAAGATCAGGCCCGTATTTACGAGCAGTACTTC.

This clone has just one count. This chain connects TRBV5-8 to TRBJ2-2; 7 bases align to TRBD1. V was clipped by 1 base and J by 1 base; unmatched bases: 4. Looked up from germline, CDR1 is SGHTS and CDR2 is YDEGEE. The CDR3 has 16 residues. The CDR3 bases are TGTGCCAGCAGCTTGAGGCCAGGGGGGAACACCGGGGAGCTGTTTTTT. Translated, it gives CASSLRPGGNTGELFF.

This chain uses TRBV28 with TRBJ2-7; 7 bases line up with TRBD1. The CDR3 length is 14 residues. J lost 2 bases, V lost 2 bases, and 3 bases had no gene match. The germline V gene has CDR1 MDHEN and CDR2 SYDVKM. The CDR3 here is CASSLRGRTYEQYF. Here the CDR3 DNA reads TGTGCCAGCAGTTTAAGGGGGCGCACCTACGAGCAGTACTTC.

The chain couples TRBV4-2 to TRBJ2-5, with 8 bases identical to TRBD1. The germline gives CDR1 LGHNA, CDR2 YNFKEQ. CDR3 size: 17 residues. V was pared by 0 bases and J by 4 bases, with 10 bases of the junction left unmatched. DNA for the CDR3: TGTGCCAGCAGCCAAGAAGCCATATTGACAGGGGTAGAGACCCAGTACTTC. Residues: CASSQEAILTGVETQYF.

J is TRBJ2-3 and V is TRBV5-1; 14 bases line up with TRBD2. After removal of 3 bases from V and 11 bases from J, the junction contained 14 bases not matched to a gene. The CDR3 is made up of 17 amino acids. The germline V gene has CDR1 SGHRS and CDR2 YFSETQ. CDR3 DNA sequence: TGCGCCAGCAGCTCAAGGGGGACTAGCGGGAGATCCTGGAAGCAGTATTTT. Protein sequence: CASSSRGTSGRSWKQYF. Combining the CDR3 with reference TRBV5-1 and TRBJ2-3 gives the whole variable domain KAGVTQTPRYLIKTRGQQVTLSCSPISGHRSVSWYQQTPGQGLQFLFEYFSETQRNKGNFPGRFSGRQFSNSRSEMNVSTLELGDSALYLCASSSRGTSGRSWKQYFGPGTRLTVL.

The J gene is TRBJ2-7, the V gene TRBV19, with 10 bases identical to TRBD2. The V gene's germline CDR1 is LNHDA and CDR2 SQIVND (reference sequence). The ends lost 6 bases at V and 3 bases at J; junction bases unmatched: 2. The CDR3 has 13 amino acids. In nucleotides, the CDR3 is TGTGCCAGTAGGGCTAGCGGGGGCTACGAGCAGTACTTC. This sequence encodes CASRASGGYEQYF.

This chain links TRBV11-3 with TRBJ1-1, with 9 nucleotides matching TRBD1. The J segment lost 10 bases and the V segment lost 5 bases, leaving 14 bases of the junction unmatched. This CDR3 contains 15 residues. The germline CDR1 and CDR2 sequences are SGHNT and YENEEA. In nucleotides, the CDR3 is TGTGCCAGCAGCCCCTCCCGGGACAGGGCTGGAGGAGCTTTCTTT. Residues: CASSPSRDRAGGAFF.

The rearrangement links TRBV9 to TRBJ2-1; TRBD2 agrees at 9 bases. V was clipped by 0 bases and J by 9 bases; unmatched bases: 22. CDR3 size: 20 residues. CDR1 is SGDLS, CDR2 YYNGEE, per germline. This chain's CDR3 is CASSVVPPGSGRPTIGEQFF. Here the CDR3 DNA reads TGTGCCAGCAGCGTAGTTCCCCCCGGGAGCGGGAGGCCTACAATCGGTGAGCAGTTCTTC.

The chain has TRBV4-3 and TRBJ2-1, with D maybe TRBD1 (5 bases). CDR1 is LGHNA, CDR2 YSLEER, per germline. The CDR3 consists of 18 residues. Deletions cut 0 bases from V and 0 bases from J, with 15 bases between. The CDR3 DNA reads as TGCGCCAGCAGCCAAGATCAAGGGGCAGCTTTCTCCTACAATGAGCAGTTCTTC. Translating gives CASSQDQGAAFSYNEQFF.

The chain employs TRBV27 and TRBJ1-2; D might be TRBD1 (6 bases). The CDR3 is 13 amino acids. From germline, CDR1 is MNHEY and CDR2 SMNVEV (reference sequence). The V end lost 3 bases, the J end lost 6 bases, and 11 bases lay between the germline ends. The CDR3 DNA is TGTGCCAGCAGTTTCCAGGGGAGGGATGGCTACACCTTC. This codes for CASSFQGRDGYTF.

The rearrangement links TRBV7-8 to TRBJ2-5; D perhaps matches TRBD1 (6 bases). Per the germline V gene, CDR1 is SGHVS and CDR2 is FQNEAQ. This CDR3 has 15 residues. The germline V and J ends were trimmed by 5 bases and 5 bases, with 18 bases remaining between them. The CDR3 region is CASSPYPGARETQYF. CDR3 coding DNA: TGTGCCAGCAGCCCATACCCAGGGGCTAGGGAGACCCAGTACTTC.